The rows below give T cell receptor beta chains drawn from one sample of a study of shared clonotypes between healthy human individuals. The assay was immunoSEQ multiplex PCR, and TCRdb's table has in-frame clones only and misses some. In the table there are about 2.4 million clones, roughly nine tenths of which are singletons. Sequencing was carried out using naive CD4+ T cells sorted from blood. The receptor set was obtained from a man younger than 35 in good health. Each CDR3 is given with its conserved first and last residue. Fields, in order: V gene, CDR3 length, clone size, J gene, D gene, CDR3 protein, CDR3 DNA. The D gene is left open where the match is weak. Some rows mark clone size as missing; the rest say once, few, many or name a class of expanded clone.

>TRBV7-9|14|NA|TRBJ1-1|NA
CASSLGGGGTEAFF
TGTGCCAGCAGCTTAGGAGGGGGAGGCACTGAAGCTTTCTTT
>TRBV11-3|16|NA|TRBJ2-2|NA
CASSLDGALKTGELFF
TGTGCCAGCAGCTTAGATGGAGCCCTCAAAACCGGGGAGCTGTTTTTT
>TRBV5-4|13|NA|TRBJ2-7|TRBD2
CASSPGGGGLQYF
TGTGCCAGCAGCCCCGGGGGGGGCGGCCTGCAGTACTTC
>TRBV5-1|19|NA|TRBJ1-2|NA
CASSLWGATGMGFDYGYTF
TGCGCCAGCAGCTTGTGGGGGGCTACAGGGATGGGGTTCGACTATGGCTACACCTTC
>TRBV7-3|13|NA|TRBJ1-1|NA
CASSSDRNTEAFF
TGTGCCAGCAGCTCAGACAGAAACACTGAAGCTTTCTTT
>TRBV6-6|12|NA|TRBJ2-7|NA
CASSDYSYEQYF
TGTGCCAGCAGTGACTACTCCTACGAGCAGTACTTC
>TRBV29-1|14|NA|TRBJ1-2|TRBD1
CSVENKGTGYGYTF
TGCAGCGTTGAAAATAAAGGGACAGGGTATGGCTACACCTTC
>TRBV6-4|18|NA|TRBJ2-3|TRBD2
CASSQTPSGTSATDTQYF
TGTGCCAGCAGTCAAACCCCCTCCGGGACTAGCGCCACAGATACGCAGTATTTT
>TRBV29-1|14|NA|TRBJ1-2|TRBD1
CSVVEDRGNYGYTF
TGCAGCGTTGTTGAGGACAGGGGTAACTATGGCTACACCTTC
>TRBV9|15|NA|TRBJ1-1|NA
CASSGSARMDTEAFF
TGTGCCAGCAGCGGATCCGCGAGGATGGACACTGAAGCTTTCTTT
>TRBV6-5|13|NA|TRBJ2-2|NA
CASSYLTERELFF
TGTGCCAGCAGTTACCTGACAGAGAGGGAGCTGTTTTTT
>TRBV30|14|NA|TRBJ2-7|NA
CAWSVGGPAYEQYF
TGTGCCTGGAGTGTTGGCGGACCAGCCTACGAGCAGTACTTC
>TRBV15|14|few|TRBJ1-5|NA
CATSRGQYNQPQHF
TGTGCCACCAGCAGAGGACAGTACAATCAGCCCCAGCATTTT
>TRBV28|15|NA|TRBJ2-5|TRBD2
CASSVPSGGEETQYF
TGTGCCAGCAGTGTCCCTAGCGGGGGGGAAGAGACCCAGTACTTC
>TRBV30|17|NA|TRBJ2-3|TRBD2
CAWRGGQGTSGTDTQYF
TGTGCCTGGAGGGGCGGCCAGGGGACTAGCGGGACAGATACGCAGTATTTT
>TRBV11-2|12|NA|TRBJ1-1|NA
CASSYQSSEAFF
TGTGCCAGCAGCTACCAGAGCAGTGAAGCTTTCTTT
>TRBV27|15|NA|TRBJ1-4|NA
CASSSKGLWAEKLFF
TGTGCCAGCAGTTCTAAGGGTCTATGGGCTGAAAAACTGTTTTTT
>TRBV7-9|19|NA|TRBJ2-2|TRBD1
CASSSPYGTGGLGTGELFF
TGTGCCAGCAGCTCTCCTTACGGGACAGGGGGCCTCGGCACCGGGGAGCTGTTTTTT
>TRBV12-5|15|NA|TRBJ2-7|NA
CASGLAPTSSYEQYF
TGTGCTAGTGGTTTGGCTCCCACAAGCTCCTACGAGCAGTACTTC
>TRBV27|16|NA|TRBJ2-2|NA
CASSLRLAFNTGELFF
TGTGCCAGCAGTTTAAGGCTAGCTTTTAACACCGGGGAGCTGTTTTTT
>TRBV5-5|13|NA|TRBJ2-2|NA
CASSSTSTGELFF
TGTGCCAGCAGCTCCACTAGCACCGGGGAGCTGTTTTTT
>TRBV6-1|14|NA|TRBJ2-1|TRBD1
CASSPWTGGDEQFF
TGTGCCAGCAGTCCTTGGACAGGTGGGGATGAGCAGTTCTTC
>TRBV7-9|11|NA|TRBJ1-6|NA
CASSRDSPLHF
TGTGCCAGCAGCCGGGATTCACCCCTCCACTTT
>TRBV7-2|15|once|TRBJ2-7|TRBD2
CASSLAEAGGGEQYF
TGTGCCAGCAGCTTAGCGGAAGCGGGAGGTGGGGAGCAGTACTTC